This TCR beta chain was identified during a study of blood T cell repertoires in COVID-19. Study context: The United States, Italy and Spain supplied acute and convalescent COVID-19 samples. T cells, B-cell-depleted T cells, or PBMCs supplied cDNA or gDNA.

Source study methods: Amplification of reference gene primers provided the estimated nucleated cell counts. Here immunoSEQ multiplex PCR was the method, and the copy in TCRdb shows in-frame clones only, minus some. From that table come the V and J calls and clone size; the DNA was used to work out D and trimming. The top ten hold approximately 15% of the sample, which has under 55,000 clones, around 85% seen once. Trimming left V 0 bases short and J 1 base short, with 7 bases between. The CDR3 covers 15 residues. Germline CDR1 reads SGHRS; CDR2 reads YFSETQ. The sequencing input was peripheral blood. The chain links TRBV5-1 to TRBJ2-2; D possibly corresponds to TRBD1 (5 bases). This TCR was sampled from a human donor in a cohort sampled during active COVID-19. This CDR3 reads CASSLAQGNTGELFF. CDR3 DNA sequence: TGCGCCAGCAGCTTGGCCCAGGGGAACACCGGGGAGCTGTTTTTT.